Described below is a single T cell receptor (beta chain) sequence and its context. This clone's antigen is unknown. For every CD8+ T cell subset, 250,000 to 300,000 cells were flow-sorted straight into RLT lysis buffer, and each subset was sorted in triplicate. To exclude memory contaminants, naive CD8+ T cells were stringently defined as CD45RO-CCR7+CD27+CD95-. Peripheral blood mononuclear cells were isolated from buffy coats by standard density gradient centrifugation. Naive CXCR3-negative and CXCR3-positive CD8+ T cells were flow-sorted on a FACSAria III. Total RNA was extracted from sorted cells with an RNeasy Mini Kit. The CDR3 numbers 15 residues from cysteine through phenylalanine. The coding DNA is unavailable. The germline V gene (reference sequence) supplies CDR1 SEHNR and CDR2 FQNEAQ. This record comes from a study of CXCR3-negative and CXCR3-positive naive CD8 T cells (dated by TCRdb to about 2019). Turning to the overall study: In total, some 150 million TRB reads were obtained, which works out to roughly 1.5 +/- 0.3 million reads per library. Diversity and physicochemical repertoire analyses were performed on about 12 donors pooled from two independent experiments. For the TRBV-TRBJ cluster analysis, the naive subsets came from 5 or 6 donors, while the memory cells came from 3 donors. Broad study findings and their caveats: Repertoire diversity was comparably high in both naive subsets but much lower in memory CD8+ T cells. TRB CDR3s from CXCR3-positive naive cells showed higher hydrophobicity (lower Kidera factor 4), lower energy, and higher strength and volume indices than CXCR3-negative naive cells. Similar TRBV-TRBJ usage was shown by naive CXCR3-negative and CXCR3-positive cells from the same donor, whereas distinct patterns were shown by memory cells. Surface CD5, linked to self-reactivity in mice, was comparable between naive subsets; TCR interaction strength was therefore also inferred from TRB CDR3 physicochemical properties. Freshly isolated PBMCs were used for most assays because CXCR3 expression partially decreased after cryopreservation.

Sequenced using a NextSeq 550. The Human TCR Profiling Kit (MiLaboratory) was used to prepare UMI-labeled 5' RACE TRB cDNA libraries. The full amount of extracted RNA was used for cDNA synthesis, and the full amount of resulting cDNA was used for PCR amplification. The libraries were made side by side, with each library going through the same number of PCR cycles. The study's own analysis went as follows. About 52,000 +/- 9,100 unique UMI-labeled TRB cDNA molecules per library were extracted with MIGEC and MiXCR, with at least two reads per UMI required. Each library averaged about 40,000 +/- 10,000 functional in-frame TRB CDR3 nucleotide clonotypes without stop codons. Diversity metrics, including normalized Shannon-Wiener and Chao1, were computed in VDJtools after downsampling to 5000 UMI-labeled TRB molecules per sample. VDJtools computed clonotype-size-weighted physicochemical properties of the central five CDR3 residues: interaction energy, strength, volume and Kidera factor 4. TCRdb reprocessed the reads and assigns one entry to each CDR3 protein sequence, leaving out DNA. TCRdb's processing, not the authors', yielded these V and J calls. This sample's clone table shows roughly 130,000 distinct CDR3 sequences. In total, the top ten clones hold roughly 0.62% of the sample.

The chain employs TRBV7-9 and TRBJ1-2; checking the TCRdb D call of TRBD1 is not possible without DNA. This clonotype was sampled from a human donor in good health. Some clones in this sample may be carry-over from other donors' samples. Sequencing was carried out using naive CXCR3+ CD8+ T cells from blood. The cell subset or site label of this sample denotes: CD45RO-CCR7+CD27+CD95- naive CD8+ T cells expressing CXCR3 (TNR3+). CDR3 reads: CASSFGTGGNYGYTF.